This passage covers 23 T cell receptor beta chains from one sample sequenced in a study of cytomegalovirus exposure and HLA in healthy donors. The PCR was carried out with 60 Vbeta primers and 13 Jbeta primers. Only in-frame clones appear in the TCRdb table, and some are missing; sequencing was by immunoSEQ multiplex PCR. The profile covers 170,000 or so clones, with 75% to 90% appearing a single time and roughly 6.3% taken by the ten largest. The sequencing sample was made of PBMCs. The receptors originated from a male donor in good health and CMV-seropositive.

A few counts support this clone. The chain recombines TRBV6-5 with TRBJ2-7; 8 bases match TRBD2. Trimming removed 5 bases from V and 0 bases from J; junction bases left unmatched: 3. The CDR3 is 14 residues long. Looked up from germline, CDR1 is MNHEY and CDR2 is SVGAGI. The CDR3 reads CASSPSGSSYEQYF. The CDR3 nucleotides are TGTGCCAGCAGTCCTAGCGGGTCCTCCTACGAGCAGTACTTC.

V and J are TRBV4-2 and TRBJ1-4; no clear D. V was trimmed by 1 base and J by 5 bases, leaving 17 bases between them. Germline CDR1 is LGHNA and CDR2 is YNFKEQ. This CDR3 has 17 residues. This CDR3 reads CASSQGIQTDLNEKLFF. The CDR3 DNA follows: TGTGCCAGCAGCCAAGGAATTCAGACCGACTTAAATGAAAAACTGTTTTTT.

The chain links TRBV5-1 to TRBJ1-1; D call uncertain. CDR1 and CDR2 (germline): SGHRS, YFSETQ. V lost 2 bases and J 3 bases, leaving 11 bases between the germline ends. The CDR3 totals 14 residues. The CDR3 spells CASSFGSRDTEAFF. CDR3 sequence (DNA): TGCGCCAGCAGCTTCGGGTCGAGGGACACTGAAGCTTTCTTT.

The chain carries TRBV30 and TRBJ2-7; 8 nucleotides align to TRBD2. Germline V gives CDR1 GTSNPN, CDR2 SVGIG (reference sequence). There are 15 residues in the CDR3. V lost 3 bases and J lost 2; bases outside the gene matches: 9. The CDR3 sequence is CAWSNFAGGPYEQYF. DNA of the CDR3: TGTGCCTGGAGCAACTTTGCGGGAGGTCCCTACGAGCAGTACTTC.

In DNA, the CDR3 is TGTGCCAGCAGCCAGGGTGCTTTCCCCGGGGGCTACACCTTC. This encodes CASSQGAFPGGYTF. V usage is TRBV6-6 and J usage is TRBJ1-2; possibly TRBD1 for D (5 bases). Germline lookup yields CDR1 MNHNY and CDR2 SVGAGI (reference sequence). This CDR3 has 14 amino acids. V dropped 6 bases and J dropped 8 bases, with 19 bases sitting between them.

This clone appeared once. This chain uses TRBV4-1 with TRBJ1-3, with unresolved D. V shed 3 bases and J shed 3 bases, with 12 bases lying between them. Germline values: CDR1 MGHRA, CDR2 YSYEKL. The CDR3 is 15 residues long. This CDR3 reads CASSHAVRGGNTIYF. The CDR3 DNA is TGCGCCAGCAGCCATGCTGTCCGAGGTGGAAACACCATATATTTT.

The chain is built from TRBV19 and TRBJ2-5; TRBD1 matches 8 bases. The J call may be faulty, since TRBJ2-7 better matches the DNA end. CDR1 and CDR2 from the germline V gene are LNHDA and SQIVND (reference sequence). The CDR3 consists of 13 residues. This CDR3 reads CASSRDRSYEQYF. The DNA for the CDR3 is TGTGCCAGTAGTAGGGACAGGTCCTACGAGCAGTACTTC.

This rearrangement joins TRBV5-4 to TRBJ2-1; 7 bases align to TRBD2. Germline V gene sequence: CDR1 SGHNT, CDR2 YYREEE (reference sequence). The CDR3 consists of 15 residues. The J segment lost 1 base and the V segment lost 2 bases, leaving 3 bases of the junction unmatched. As DNA, the CDR3 is TGTGCCAGCAGCTTAGGGGAGGGGTCCTACAATGAGCAGTTCTTC. Translation: CASSLGEGSYNEQFF.

The DNA of the CDR3 is TGTGCCAGCAGTTATCAGGGGGCTGAAGGAAACACCATATATTTT. It yields the protein CASSYQGAEGNTIYF. The rearrangement joins TRBV6-5 to TRBJ1-3; 8 bases align to TRBD1. From germline, CDR1 is MNHEY and CDR2 SVGAGI. The CDR3 contains 15 residues. Trimming cost V 3 bases and J 4 bases; bases outside gene matches: 5.

This clone was recorded only once. The V call is TRBV5-1, the J call TRBJ2-7; D is undetermined. Trimming took 4 bases from V and 3 from J, leaving 8 bases between them. The CDR3 consists of 12 residues. Germline V gene lookup returns CDR1 SGHRS and CDR2 YFSETQ. The CDR3, as DNA: TGCGCCAGCAGCGAAACAGACTACGAGCAGTACTTC. Encoded protein: CASSETDYEQYF. Combining the CDR3 with reference TRBV5-1 and TRBJ2-7 gives the whole variable domain KAGVTQTPRYLIKTRGQQVTLSCSPISGHRSVSWYQQTPGQGLQFLFEYFSETQRNKGNFPGRFSGRQFSNSRSEMNVSTLELGDSALYLCASSETDYEQYFGPGTRLTVT.

The genes are TRBV7-2 and TRBJ2-5; D is perhaps TRBD1 (6 bases). Germline values: CDR1 SGHTA, CDR2 FQGNSA. Trimming removed 3 bases from V and 1 base from J, with 9 bases in between. The CDR3 is 14 residues long. CDR3 bases: TGTGCCAGCAGCTTGACAGGTCCCCAAGAGACCCAGTACTTC. This translates into CASSLTGPQETQYF.

CDR3 nucleotide sequence: TGCGCCAGCAGAACTAGGACAGGGGATTCCACTGAAGCTTTCTTT. Protein sequence: CASRTRTGDSTEAFF. The gene calls are TRBV5-1 and TRBJ1-1, with TRBD1 matching 9 bases. This CDR3 is built from 15 residues. From germline, CDR1 is SGHRS and CDR2 YFSETQ. The junction had 9 bases not matched to a gene; V was cut back by 5 bases and J by 4 bases.

The chain is built from TRBV9 and TRBJ2-5; TRBD1 might be the D (5 bases). The germline V and J ends were trimmed by 4 bases and 1 base, with 8 bases remaining between them. The germline gives CDR1 SGDLS, CDR2 YYNGEE. The CDR3 covers 13 residues. The CDR3 nucleotides read TGTGCCAGCAGCCCTCAGGGCCAAGAGACCCAGTACTTC. Translation: CASSPQGQETQYF.

The chain uses TRBV5-1 and TRBJ2-1, with 12 bases that match TRBD2. Germline values: CDR1 SGHRS, CDR2 YFSETQ. With 4 bases clipped from V and 8 bases from J, the junction kept 7 bases outside the gene matches. The CDR3 consists of 15 residues. The CDR3 reads CASSLAGGPGDEQFF. In nucleotides, the CDR3 is TGCGCCAGCAGCCTAGCGGGAGGGCCGGGGGATGAGCAGTTCTTC.

V gene TRBV5-4 combines with J gene TRBJ1-1, with a weak D call TRBD1 (5 bases). The germline V gene encodes CDR1 SGHNT and CDR2 YYREEE (reference sequence). The CDR3 covers 12 residues. Deletions cut 0 bases from V and 8 bases from J, with 8 bases between. The CDR3 DNA is TGTGCCAGCAGCTTGGTGGGGGGGGAAGCTTTCTTT. Its translation is CASSLVGGEAFF.

The chain uses TRBV19 and TRBJ1-5, with D maybe TRBD1 (5 bases). The CDR3 runs 13 residues. CDR1 is LNHDA and CDR2 is SQIVND in the germline V gene (reference sequence). Trimming left V 9 bases short and J 3 bases short, with 12 bases between. CDR3 nucleotides: TGTGCCAGCGGGCCAGGGTACAATCAGCCCCAGCATTTT. It codes for CASGPGYNQPQHF.

V usage is TRBV29-1 and J usage is TRBJ1-2, with D uncertain. Germline V gene lookup returns CDR1 SQVTM and CDR2 ANQGSEA. V was shortened by 4 bases and J by 3 bases, with 6 bases between the two germline ends. This CDR3 is built from 11 residues. The CDR3 is CSVVHYYGYTF. DNA of the CDR3: TGCAGCGTTGTTCATTACTATGGCTACACCTTC. Combining the CDR3 with reference TRBV29-1 and TRBJ1-2 gives the whole variable domain SAVISQKPSRDICQRGTSLTIQCQVDSQVTMMFWYRQQPGQSLTLIATANQGSEATYESGFVIDKFPISRPNLTFSTLTVSNMSPEDSSIYLCSVVHYYGYTFGSGTRLTVV.

The chain uses TRBV28 and TRBJ1-1; 8 bases are a match to TRBD1. Germline CDR1 is MDHEN and CDR2 is SYDVKM. The V and J ends lost 3 bases and 5 bases, in that order; junction bases with no gene match: 8. The CDR3 spans 15 residues. As DNA, the CDR3 is TGTGCCAGCAGTTTGCTCCGGACAGGGATGACTGAAGCTTTCTTT. Translating gives CASSLLRTGMTEAFF.

The V call is TRBV7-9, the J call TRBJ1-2; 7 positions match TRBD1. The CDR3 is made up of 15 amino acids. V gave up 1 base and J gave up 2 bases; unmatched junction bases: 4. Germline V CDR1 and CDR2: SEHNR, FQNEAQ (reference sequence). The CDR3 here is CASSLGAGGNYGYTF. The CDR3 DNA is TGTGCCAGCAGCTTAGGGGCAGGGGGGAACTATGGCTACACCTTC.

This chain joins TRBV6-5 and TRBJ2-7; the D gene is possibly TRBD1 (6 bases). The CDR3 has 13 residues. The V and J ends lost 6 bases and 3 bases respectively, with 12 bases between them. Germline values: CDR1 MNHEY, CDR2 SVGAGI. The CDR3 DNA is TGTGCCAGCAGAAAGACAGGCCACTACGAGCAGTACTTC. It translates to CASRKTGHYEQYF.

The chain employs TRBV5-6 and TRBJ2-7, with a tentative D call TRBD2 (5 bases). V shed 4 bases and J shed 5 bases, with 16 bases lying between them. Germline-derived CDR1 and CDR2 are SGHDT and YYEEEE. The CDR3 length is 14 residues. CDR3: CASSPGGILNEQYF. As DNA, the CDR3 is TGTGCCAGCAGCCCCGGAGGTATTCTGAACGAGCAGTACTTC. Together with reference TRBV5-6 and TRBJ2-7, the CDR3 gives the full variable domain: DAGVTQSPTHLIKTRGQQVTLRCSPKSGHDTVSWYQQALGQGPQFIFQYYEEEERQRGNFPDRFSGHQFPNYSSELNVNALLLGDSALYLCASSPGGILNEQYFGPGTRLTVT.

The V gene is TRBV5-4, the J gene TRBJ1-1; TRBD1 aligns across 8 bases. The V gene end was trimmed by 4 bases and the J gene end by 1 base; junction bases not matched to a gene: 9. Germline CDR1 SGHNT, CDR2 YYREEE (reference sequence). This CDR3 region has 16 residues. CDR3 DNA: TGTGCCAGCAGCCCCGGACAGGGTATTACGAACACTGAAGCTTTCTTT. Protein product: CASSPGQGITNTEAFF.

Only a few counts were recorded for this clone. The genes are TRBV11-1 and TRBJ1-1, with a weak D call TRBD1 (5 bases). The CDR3 extends over 14 amino acids. Between the trimmed V and J ends, which lost 7 bases and 1 base, there was a span of 13 bases. CDR1 is SGHAT, CDR2 FQDESV, per germline (reference sequence). The CDR3 here is CASTAGRSNTEAFF. In DNA form, the CDR3 reads TGTGCCAGCACCGCAGGGAGGTCGAACACTGAAGCTTTCTTT.